These 27 T cell receptor beta chains were all obtained from the same sample, sequenced in a study of blood T cell repertoires in COVID-19. Assay: immunoSEQ multiplex PCR; the TCRdb copy retains only in-frame clones and omits some. Counted here are around 59,000 clones, roughly 80% occurring once; the ten biggest clones make up around 9.7%. The sample was peripheral blood. The receptor set was obtained from a human donor in a cohort sampled during active COVID-19.

The chain has TRBV19 and TRBJ2-7; weak D call: TRBD2 (5 bases). The germline V and J ends were trimmed by 4 bases and 3 bases, with 16 bases remaining between them. This CDR3 contains 15 residues. Germline V gene lookup returns CDR1 LNHDA and CDR2 SQIVND (reference sequence). The CDR3 loop reads CASSKRESVVYEQYF. For the CDR3, the DNA is TGTGCCAGTAGTAAGAGGGAATCAGTCGTCTACGAGCAGTACTTC.

The sample holds many counts of this clone. The CDR3 DNA reads TGTGCCAGCAGTGAGGACAGAGACCCGCTTCGGCTCCAGCATTTT. Protein: CASSEDRDPLRLQHF. The chain combines TRBV6-6 with TRBJ1-5; D may be TRBD1 (6 bases). Deletions cut 5 bases from V and 12 bases from J, with 23 bases between. There are 15 residues in the CDR3. Germline V gene lookup returns CDR1 MNHNY and CDR2 SVGAGI (reference sequence).

The J gene is TRBJ1-3, the V gene TRBV18; no definite D call. V was trimmed by 9 bases and J by 0 bases, leaving 12 bases between them. There are 14 residues in the CDR3. CDR1 is KGHSH and CDR2 is LQKENI in the germline V gene. The CDR3 sequence is CASRRSSSGNTIYF. The CDR3, as DNA: TGTGCCAGTCGACGTTCTAGCTCTGGAAACACCATATATTTT.

The genes are TRBV24-1 and TRBJ1-1, with 8 bases that match TRBD1. Trimming took 2 bases from V and 4 from J; bases not matched to a gene: 8. The CDR3 loop spans 16 amino acids. Germline loops: CDR1 KGHDR, CDR2 SFDVKD. The DNA for the CDR3 is TGTGCCACCAGTGATTCCCAGGGGGCAGGGGTCACTGAAGCTTTCTTT. This codes for CATSDSQGAGVTEAFF.

This chain links TRBV3-1 (or the pseudogene TRBV3-2) with TRBJ2-5; the D gene is possibly TRBD1 (5 bases). Germline assignment: CDR1 LGHDT and CDR2 YNNKEL (reference sequence). Trimming left V 7 bases short and J 4 bases short, with 19 bases between. CDR3 length: 15 residues. The CDR3 spells CASNPNQGKLETQYF. DNA of the CDR3: TGTGCCAGCAACCCGAACCAGGGAAAGTTAGAGACCCAGTACTTC.

This clone was detected once. The chain couples TRBV7-9 to TRBJ1-4; TRBD1 might be the D (5 bases). The V end lost 0 bases, the J end lost 5 bases, and 16 bases lay between the germline ends. The germline V gene has CDR1 SEHNR and CDR2 FQNEAQ (reference sequence). The CDR3 length is 17 residues. The CDR3 is CASSLAGTGVQNEKLFF. The CDR3 DNA reads as TGTGCCAGCAGCTTAGCGGGGACGGGAGTTCAGAATGAAAAACTGTTTTTT.

The rearrangement joins TRBV3-1 (or the pseudogene TRBV3-2) to TRBJ1-5, with unresolved D. The CDR3 is made up of 16 amino acids. V lost 2 bases and J 4 bases, leaving 15 bases between the germline ends. The germline V gene encodes CDR1 LGHDT and CDR2 YNNKEL (reference sequence). As DNA, the CDR3 is TGTGCCAGCAGCCAAAGGACGGGGTGGATTAATCAGCCCCAGCATTTT. Its translation: CASSQRTGWINQPQHF.

V is TRBV6-2 or TRBV6-3 and J is TRBJ2-6; D possibly corresponds to TRBD2 (5 bases). The germline V gene has CDR1 MNHEY and CDR2 SVGEGT. This CDR3 contains 14 residues. Deletions cut 5 bases from V and 4 bases from J, with 9 bases between. CDR3 in DNA: TGTGCCAGCAGTACCGGAGGCGGGGCCAACGTCCTGACTTTC. Encoded protein: CASSTGGGANVLTF.

This clone was seen a few times. The chain links TRBV7-8 to TRBJ2-7; TRBD2 is a possible D gene (6 bases). The length of the CDR3 is 14 residues. Per the germline V gene, CDR1 is SGHVS and CDR2 is FQNEAQ. V lost 5 bases to trimming and J lost 3 bases, with 14 bases between them. In nucleotides, the CDR3 is TGTGCCAGCAGCAAATCTAGCGACTACTACGAGCAGTACTTC. Translated, it gives CASSKSSDYYEQYF.

This chain uses TRBV6-5 with TRBJ1-6; D gene uncertain. The CDR3 loop spans 14 amino acids. The germline V gene has CDR1 MNHEY and CDR2 SVGAGI. Trimming pared 0 bases from V and 11 bases from J, leaving 11 bases between. CDR3 loop: CASSYSGGLAPLHF. The DNA of the CDR3 is TGTGCCAGCAGTTACTCGGGAGGGCTAGCACCCCTCCACTTT.

The chain combines TRBV7-3 with TRBJ2-1, with D uncertain. Trimming stripped 5 bases from V and 4 bases from J, with 12 bases between. The CDR3 consists of 14 residues. Per the germline V gene, CDR1 is SGHTA and CDR2 is FQGTGA. This CDR3 reads CASSPSVGYNEQFF. CDR3 in DNA: TGTGCCAGCAGCCCCAGCGTTGGATACAATGAGCAGTTCTTC. The full variable domain, completed using reference TRBV7-3 and TRBJ2-1, is GAGVSQTPSNKVTEKGKYVELRCDPISGHTALYWYRQSLGQGPEFLIYFQGTGAADDSGLPNDRFFAVRPEGSVSTLKIQRTERGDSAVYLCASSPSVGYNEQFFGPGTRLTVL.

The rearrangement uses TRBV5-1 and TRBJ2-3, with no clear D. Germline V gene data show CDR1 as SGHRS and CDR2 as YFSETQ. V lost 5 bases and J 4 bases, leaving 17 bases between the germline ends. The CDR3 consists of 15 residues. CDR3: CASRVEPYSADTQYF. In nucleotides, the CDR3 is TGCGCCAGCAGGGTTGAACCCTACTCGGCAGATACGCAGTATTTT.

CDR3 in amino acids: CASRRQGLNTEAFF. Written as DNA, the CDR3 is TGTGCCAGCAGAAGACAGGGTTTGAACACTGAAGCTTTCTTT. The chain recombines TRBV6-5 with TRBJ1-1; 7 bases fit TRBD1. The CDR3 length is 14 residues. Germline assignment: CDR1 MNHEY and CDR2 SVGAGI. Trimming took 6 bases from V and 0 from J; bases not matched to a gene: 4.

The V gene is TRBV14, the J gene TRBJ2-3; 10 nucleotides agree with TRBD2. Per germline, CDR1 SGHDN and CDR2 FVKESK. The CDR3 extends over 20 amino acids. V lost 1 base and J lost 1; bases outside the gene matches: 14. CDR3 sequence (DNA): TGTGCCAGCAGCCAAGGAACCCTAGCGGGAGTCGTTATGGGCACAGATACGCAGTATTTT. Translating it yields CASSQGTLAGVVMGTDTQYF.

The rearrangement links TRBV7-9 to TRBJ1-5; possible D gene TRBD1, 6 bases. V gave up 1 base and J gave up 0 bases, with 10 bases separating them. Germline assignment: CDR1 SEHNR and CDR2 FQNEAQ (reference sequence). The CDR3 sequence is 16 residues long. The CDR3: CASSLGGGYSNQPQHF. The DNA for the CDR3 is TGTGCCAGCAGCTTAGGGGGGGGCTATAGCAATCAGCCCCAGCATTTT.

The rearrangement uses TRBV6-5 and TRBJ2-7; 10 positions match TRBD2. Germline V gene data show CDR1 as MNHEY and CDR2 as SVGAGI. The CDR3 contains 12 residues. With 10 bases clipped from V and 5 bases from J, the junction kept 5 bases outside the gene matches. The CDR3 here is CATLAGVDEQYF. For the CDR3, the DNA is TGTGCCACGCTAGCGGGAGTTGACGAGCAGTACTTC.

The J gene is TRBJ1-6, the V gene TRBV27; D possibly corresponds to TRBD1 (5 bases). V was cut by 7 bases and J by 6 bases, with 13 bases left in between. CDR1 and CDR2 (germline): MNHEY, SMNVEV (reference sequence). The CDR3 is made up of 14 amino acids. The CDR3 here is CASTYRISNSPLHF. Here the CDR3 DNA reads TGTGCCAGCACTTACAGGATTTCTAATTCACCCCTCCACTTT.

The chain recombines TRBV6-6 with TRBJ1-5; maybe TRBD1 (5 bases). The CDR3 sequence is 15 residues long. Germline CDR1 reads MNHNY; CDR2 reads SVGAGI (reference sequence). Trimming shortened V by 6 bases and J by 4 bases, and 16 bases separated the two germline ends. The CDR3 region has the DNA TGTGCCAGCAGGGACCCGACAGAACTAAATCAGCCCCAGCATTTT. Its translation: CASRDPTELNQPQHF.

The genes are TRBV7-9 and TRBJ1-6, with D possibly being TRBD1 (6 bases). The CDR3 extends over 14 amino acids. Germline V gene lookup returns CDR1 SEHNR and CDR2 FQNEAQ (reference sequence). The V end lost 7 bases, the J end lost 7 bases, and 14 bases lay between the germline ends. The DNA for the CDR3 is TGTGCCAGCACCCAGGACAGTCAGAATTCACCCCTCCACTTT. This gives the protein CASTQDSQNSPLHF.

The J gene is TRBJ2-3, the V gene TRBV3-1 (or the pseudogene TRBV3-2), with a tentative D call TRBD2 (6 bases). Deletions cut 2 bases from V and 5 bases from J, with 11 bases between. The CDR3 length is 14 residues. The germline gives CDR1 LGHDT, CDR2 YNNKEL (reference sequence). CDR3 amino acids: CASSQLAQEDTQYF. For the CDR3, the DNA is TGTGCCAGCAGCCAACTAGCGCAGGAAGATACGCAGTATTTT.

This sequence joins TRBV6-5 and TRBJ2-7; 7 bases are a match to TRBD2. The length of the CDR3 is 14 residues. Per germline, CDR1 MNHEY and CDR2 SVGAGI. J lost 4 bases, V lost 6 bases, and 9 bases had no gene match. CDR3 in DNA: TGTGCCAGCAGATTACTAGCGACCGAGTACGAGCAGTACTTC. As protein: CASRLLATEYEQYF.

This clone was seen more than once but under ten times. The rearrangement uses TRBV6-4 and TRBJ2-1; D unresolved. The V end lost 0 bases, the J end lost 6 bases, and 15 bases lay between the germline ends. CDR3 size: 16 residues. Per germline, CDR1 MRHNA and CDR2 SNTAGT. CDR3: CASSDSMVAAINEQFF. The CDR3 region has the DNA TGTGCCAGCAGTGACTCGATGGTCGCAGCGATCAATGAGCAGTTCTTC.

V and J are TRBV28 and TRBJ2-3, with D possibly being TRBD1 (7 bases). V lost 5 bases to trimming and J lost 0 bases, with 21 bases between them. CDR1 MDHEN and CDR2 SYDVKM come from the germline V gene. This CDR3 has 18 residues. The CDR3 coding sequence is TGTGCCAGCAGTCCTTGGGTCGGCAGGGGGGAAAGCACAGATACGCAGTATTTT. This translates into CASSPWVGRGESTDTQYF.

The gene calls are TRBV12-2 and TRBJ2-5; the D segment call TRBD1 is taken from the table without a DNA check. TRBV12-2 is shown as a pseudogene. The CDR3 has 14 amino acids. The chain's CDR3 is CASRSQGAMQTQYF. CDR3 nucleotide sequence: TGTGCAAGTCGCTCCCAGGGGGCTATGCAGACCCAGTACTTC.

This chain links TRBV4-1 with TRBJ2-2, with TRBD1 matching over 8 bases. Germline V gives CDR1 MGHRA, CDR2 YSYEKL. CDR3 size: 15 residues. With V trimmed by 5 bases and J by 2 bases, 4 bases remained unmatched. CDR3 nucleotide sequence: TGCGCCAGCAGCAGCGGACAGGGTAACACCGGGGAGCTGTTTTTT. Translated, it gives CASSSGQGNTGELFF.

The chain combines TRBV7-8 with TRBJ2-7; TRBD2 aligns across 15 bases. This CDR3 is built from 21 residues. J lost 4 bases, V lost 5 bases, and 21 bases had no gene match. CDR1 is SGHVS and CDR2 is FQNEAQ in the germline V gene. The CDR3 nucleotides read TGTGCCAGCAGCGCAGGACTCGTAGGGACTAGCGGGAGGAGGGTTGAATACGAGCAGTACTTC. It translates to CASSAGLVGTSGRRVEYEQYF.

The chain couples TRBV28 to TRBJ2-6, with D possibly being TRBD1 (5 bases). CDR3 length: 15 residues. Trimming left V 5 bases short and J 0 bases short, with 8 bases between. Germline CDR1 is MDHEN and CDR2 is SYDVKM. The CDR3 here is CASSLDSSGANVLTF. CDR3 in DNA: TGTGCCAGCAGTCTCGACAGCTCTGGGGCCAACGTCCTGACTTTC.